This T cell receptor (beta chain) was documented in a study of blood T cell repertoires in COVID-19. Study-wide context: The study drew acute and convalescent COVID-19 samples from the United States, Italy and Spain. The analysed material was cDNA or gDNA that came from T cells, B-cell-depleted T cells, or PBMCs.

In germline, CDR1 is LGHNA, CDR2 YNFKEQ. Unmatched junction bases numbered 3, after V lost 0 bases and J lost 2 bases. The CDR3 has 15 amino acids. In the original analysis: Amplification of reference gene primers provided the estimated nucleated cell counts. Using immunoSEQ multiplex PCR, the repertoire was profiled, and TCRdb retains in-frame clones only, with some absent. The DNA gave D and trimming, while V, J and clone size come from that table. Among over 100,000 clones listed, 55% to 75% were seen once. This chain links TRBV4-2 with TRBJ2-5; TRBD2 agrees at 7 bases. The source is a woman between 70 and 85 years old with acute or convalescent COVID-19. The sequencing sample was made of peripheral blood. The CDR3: CASSQERGKQETQYF. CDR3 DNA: TGTGCCAGCAGCCAAGAGCGGGGGAAACAAGAGACCCAGTACTTC.